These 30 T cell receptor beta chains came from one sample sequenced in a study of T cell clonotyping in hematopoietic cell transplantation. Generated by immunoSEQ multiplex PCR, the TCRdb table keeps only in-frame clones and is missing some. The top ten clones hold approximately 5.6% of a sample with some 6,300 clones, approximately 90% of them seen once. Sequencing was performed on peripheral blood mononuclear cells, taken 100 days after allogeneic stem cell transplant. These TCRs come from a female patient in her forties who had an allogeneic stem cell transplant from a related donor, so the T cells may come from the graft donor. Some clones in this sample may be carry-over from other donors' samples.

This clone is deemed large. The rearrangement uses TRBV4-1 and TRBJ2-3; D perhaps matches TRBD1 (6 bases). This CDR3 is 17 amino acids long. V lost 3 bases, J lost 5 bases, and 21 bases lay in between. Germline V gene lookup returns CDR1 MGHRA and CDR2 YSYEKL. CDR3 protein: CASSHRFPQGSGDTQYF. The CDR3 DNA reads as TGCGCCAGCAGCCACCGATTCCCTCAGGGGTCAGGAGATACGCAGTATTTT.

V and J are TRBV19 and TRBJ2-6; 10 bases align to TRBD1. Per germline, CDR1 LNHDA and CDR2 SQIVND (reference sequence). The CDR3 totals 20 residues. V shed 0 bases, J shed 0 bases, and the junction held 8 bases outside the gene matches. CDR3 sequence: CASSIDLRGQGISGANVLTF. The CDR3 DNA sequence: TGTGCCAGTAGTATAGATCTCAGGGGACAGGGGATCTCTGGGGCCAACGTCCTGACTTTC.

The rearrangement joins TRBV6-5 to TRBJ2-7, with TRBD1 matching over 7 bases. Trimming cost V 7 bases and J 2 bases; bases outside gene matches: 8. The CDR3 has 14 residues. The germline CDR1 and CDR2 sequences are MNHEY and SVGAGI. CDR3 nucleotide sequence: TGTGCCAGCAAACCCAGGACAGGACCCTACGAGCAGTACTTC. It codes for CASKPRTGPYEQYF.

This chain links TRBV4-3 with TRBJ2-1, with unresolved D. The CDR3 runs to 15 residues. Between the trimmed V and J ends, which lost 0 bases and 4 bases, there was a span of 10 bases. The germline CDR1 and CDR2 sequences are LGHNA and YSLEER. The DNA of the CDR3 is TGCGCCAGCAGCCAAGATTGGACCCTATACAATGAGCAGTTCTTC. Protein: CASSQDWTLYNEQFF.

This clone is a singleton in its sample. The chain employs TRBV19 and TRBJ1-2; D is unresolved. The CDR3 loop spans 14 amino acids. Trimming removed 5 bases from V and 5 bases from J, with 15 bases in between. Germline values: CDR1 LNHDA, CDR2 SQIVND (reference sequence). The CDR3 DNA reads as TGTGCCAGTAGTTTGGGCGGCGTAGGGTATGGCTACACCTTC. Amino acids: CASSLGGVGYGYTF.

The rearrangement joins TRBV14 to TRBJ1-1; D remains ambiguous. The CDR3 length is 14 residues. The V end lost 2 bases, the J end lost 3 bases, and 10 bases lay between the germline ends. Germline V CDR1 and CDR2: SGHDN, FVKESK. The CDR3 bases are TGTGCCAGCAGCCAAATCAATACGCACACTGAAGCTTTCTTT. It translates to CASSQINTHTEAFF.

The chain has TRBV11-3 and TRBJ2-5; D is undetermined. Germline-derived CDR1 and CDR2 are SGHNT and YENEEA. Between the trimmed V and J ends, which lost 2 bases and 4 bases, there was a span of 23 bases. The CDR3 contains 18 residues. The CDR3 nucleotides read TGTGCCAGCAGCTTAAGTTTTTGGCAGGCCGTCACCAGAGAGACCCAGTACTTC. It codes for CASSLSFWQAVTRETQYF.

The CDR3 spells CASSTEAGVSEQYF. In nucleotides, the CDR3 is TGTGCCAGTAGTACCGAAGCGGGAGTCTCCGAGCAGTACTTC. The chain has TRBV19 and TRBJ2-7; 8 nucleotides line up with TRBD2. Trimming at V came to 4 bases and at J to 6 bases, leaving 8 bases not matched to a gene. CDR1 is LNHDA and CDR2 is SQIVND in the germline V gene (reference sequence). This CDR3 contains 14 residues.

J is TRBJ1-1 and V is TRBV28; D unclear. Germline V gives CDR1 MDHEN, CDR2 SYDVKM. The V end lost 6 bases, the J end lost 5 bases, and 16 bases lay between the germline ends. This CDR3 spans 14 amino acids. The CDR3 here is CASRPPDGWTEAFF. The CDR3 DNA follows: TGTGCCAGCAGACCCCCCGATGGGTGGACTGAAGCTTTCTTT.

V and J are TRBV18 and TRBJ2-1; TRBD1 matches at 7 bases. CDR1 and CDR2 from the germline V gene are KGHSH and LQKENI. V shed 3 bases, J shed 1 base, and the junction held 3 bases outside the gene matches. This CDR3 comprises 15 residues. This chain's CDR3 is CASSPGQVSYNEQFF. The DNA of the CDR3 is TGTGCCAGCTCACCCGGACAGGTGTCCTACAATGAGCAGTTCTTC.

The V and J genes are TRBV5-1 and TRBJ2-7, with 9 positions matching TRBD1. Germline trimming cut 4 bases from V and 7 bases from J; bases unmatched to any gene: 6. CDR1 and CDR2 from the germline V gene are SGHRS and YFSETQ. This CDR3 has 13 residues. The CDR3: CASSPTTGGEQYF. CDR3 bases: TGCGCCAGCAGCCCTACGACAGGGGGGGAGCAGTACTTC.

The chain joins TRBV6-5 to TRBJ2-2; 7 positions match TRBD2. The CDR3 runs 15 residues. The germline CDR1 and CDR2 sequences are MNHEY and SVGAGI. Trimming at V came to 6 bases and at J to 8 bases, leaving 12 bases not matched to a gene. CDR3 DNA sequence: TGTGCCAGCAGCAATCCCGCGGGAGTGTCGGGGGAGCTGTTTTTT. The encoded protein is CASSNPAGVSGELFF.

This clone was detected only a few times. For the CDR3, the DNA is TGTGCCGGGAACGGGGGCCCTGCCACTGAAGCTTTCTTT. Its protein is CAGNGGPATEAFF. V usage is TRBV30 and J usage is TRBJ1-1; D possibly corresponds to TRBD1 (6 bases). The CDR3 runs 13 residues. Germline V gene sequence: CDR1 GTSNPN, CDR2 SVGIG (reference sequence). V was cut by 8 bases and J by 4 bases, with 17 bases left in between.

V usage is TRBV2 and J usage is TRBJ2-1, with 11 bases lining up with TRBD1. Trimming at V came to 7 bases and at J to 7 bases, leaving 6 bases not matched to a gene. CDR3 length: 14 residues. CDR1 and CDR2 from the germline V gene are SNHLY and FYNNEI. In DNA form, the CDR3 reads TGTGCCAGCACTGTAGGACAGGGGGCTAATGAGCAGTTCTTC. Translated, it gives CASTVGQGANEQFF.

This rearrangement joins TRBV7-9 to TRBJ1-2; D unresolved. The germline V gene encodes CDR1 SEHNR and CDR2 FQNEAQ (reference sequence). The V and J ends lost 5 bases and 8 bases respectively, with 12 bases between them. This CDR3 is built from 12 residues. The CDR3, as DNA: TGTGCCAGCAGCGAACCGACGTCCGGCTACACCTTC. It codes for CASSEPTSGYTF. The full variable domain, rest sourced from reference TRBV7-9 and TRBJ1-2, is DTGVSQNPRHKITKRGQNVTFRCDPISEHNRLYWYRQTLGQGPEFLTYFQNEAQLEKSRLLSDRFSAERPKGSFSTLEIQRTEQGDSAMYLCASSEPTSGYTFGSGTRLTVV.

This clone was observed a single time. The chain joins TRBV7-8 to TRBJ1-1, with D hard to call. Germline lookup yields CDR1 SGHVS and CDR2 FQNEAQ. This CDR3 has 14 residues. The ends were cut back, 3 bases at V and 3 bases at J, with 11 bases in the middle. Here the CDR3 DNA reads TGTGCCAGCAGCTTGGAAGGGTGGGACACTGAAGCTTTCTTT. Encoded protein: CASSLEGWDTEAFF.

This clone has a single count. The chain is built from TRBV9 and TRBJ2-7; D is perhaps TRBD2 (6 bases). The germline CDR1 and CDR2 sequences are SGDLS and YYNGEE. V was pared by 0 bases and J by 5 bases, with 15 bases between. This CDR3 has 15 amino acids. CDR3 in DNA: TGTGCCAGCAGCGTAGGGGGGGAGGCTTACGACGAGCAGTACTTC. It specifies CASSVGGEAYDEQYF.

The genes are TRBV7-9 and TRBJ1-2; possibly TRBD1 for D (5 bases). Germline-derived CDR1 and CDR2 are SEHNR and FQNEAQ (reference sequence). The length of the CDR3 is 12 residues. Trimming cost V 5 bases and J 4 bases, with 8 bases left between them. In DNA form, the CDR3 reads TGTGCCAGCAGCCTTGGGGGCTATGGCTACACCTTC. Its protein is CASSLGGYGYTF. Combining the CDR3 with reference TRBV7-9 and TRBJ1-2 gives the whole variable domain DTGVSQNPRHKITKRGQNVTFRCDPISEHNRLYWYRQTLGQGPEFLTYFQNEAQLEKSRLLSDRFSAERPKGSFSTLEIQRTEQGDSAMYLCASSLGGYGYTFGSGTRLTVV.

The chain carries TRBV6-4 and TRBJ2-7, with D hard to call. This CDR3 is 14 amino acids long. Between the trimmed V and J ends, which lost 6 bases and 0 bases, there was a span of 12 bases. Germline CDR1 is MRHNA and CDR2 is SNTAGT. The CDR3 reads CASRKDASSYEQYF. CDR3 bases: TGTGCCAGCAGGAAGGATGCGAGCTCCTACGAGCAGTACTTC.

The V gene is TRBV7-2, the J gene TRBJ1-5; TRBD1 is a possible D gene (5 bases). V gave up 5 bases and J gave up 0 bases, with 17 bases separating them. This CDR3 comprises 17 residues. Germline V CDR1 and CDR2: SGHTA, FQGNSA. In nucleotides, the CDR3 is TGTGCCAGCAGCCGTGGGGACCTAAAGGCTAGCAATCAGCCCCAGCATTTT. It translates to CASSRGDLKASNQPQHF. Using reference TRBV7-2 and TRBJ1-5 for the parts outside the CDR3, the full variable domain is GAGVSQSPSNKVTEKGKDVELRCDPISGHTALYWYRQSLGQGLEFLIYFQGNSAPDKSGLPSDRFSAERTGGSVSTLTIQRTQQEDSAVYLCASSRGDLKASNQPQHFGDGTRLSIL.

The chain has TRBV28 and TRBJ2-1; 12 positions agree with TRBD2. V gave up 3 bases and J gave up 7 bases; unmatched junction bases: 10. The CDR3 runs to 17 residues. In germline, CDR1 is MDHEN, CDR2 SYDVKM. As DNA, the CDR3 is TGTGCCAGCAGTTTCGGGACTAGCGGGTCCCTTTTTAATGAGCAGTTCTTC. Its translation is CASSFGTSGSLFNEQFF.

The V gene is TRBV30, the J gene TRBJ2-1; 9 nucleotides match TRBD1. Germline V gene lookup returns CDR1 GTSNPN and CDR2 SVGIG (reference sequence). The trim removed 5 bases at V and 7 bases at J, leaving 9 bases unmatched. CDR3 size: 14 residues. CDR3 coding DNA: TGTGCCTGGGGACGACAGGGGGTGGGGAATGAGCAGTTCTTC. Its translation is CAWGRQGVGNEQFF.

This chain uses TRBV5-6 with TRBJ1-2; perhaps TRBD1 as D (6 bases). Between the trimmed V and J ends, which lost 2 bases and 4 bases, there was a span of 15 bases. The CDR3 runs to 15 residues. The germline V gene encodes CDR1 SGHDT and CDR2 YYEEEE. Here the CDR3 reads CASSFSSRGGYGYTF. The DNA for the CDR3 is TGTGCCAGCAGCTTTTCAAGCAGGGGAGGCTATGGCTACACCTTC.

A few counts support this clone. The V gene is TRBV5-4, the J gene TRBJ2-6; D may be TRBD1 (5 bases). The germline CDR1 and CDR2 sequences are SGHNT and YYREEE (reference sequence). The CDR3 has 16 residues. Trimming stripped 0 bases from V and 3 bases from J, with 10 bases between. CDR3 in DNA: TGTGCCAGCAGCTTGGCCCAGGGCGGTGGGGCCAACGTCCTGACTTTC. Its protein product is CASSLAQGGGANVLTF.

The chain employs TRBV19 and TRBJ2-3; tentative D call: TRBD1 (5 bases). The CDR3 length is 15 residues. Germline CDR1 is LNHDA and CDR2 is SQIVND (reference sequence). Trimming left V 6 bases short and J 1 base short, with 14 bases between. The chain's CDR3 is CASRFRVRGTDTQYF. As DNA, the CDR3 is TGTGCCAGTAGGTTTCGCGTCAGGGGCACAGATACGCAGTATTTT.

CDR3 DNA sequence: TGTGCCAGCAGTGACTCGGAAGCAAGTGAGCAGTTCTTC. Translated: CASSDSEASEQFF. This chain joins TRBV6-4 and TRBJ2-1, with no clear D. CDR3 size: 13 residues. The V gene's germline CDR1 is MRHNA and CDR2 SNTAGT. V was trimmed by 0 bases and J by 9 bases, leaving 9 bases between them.

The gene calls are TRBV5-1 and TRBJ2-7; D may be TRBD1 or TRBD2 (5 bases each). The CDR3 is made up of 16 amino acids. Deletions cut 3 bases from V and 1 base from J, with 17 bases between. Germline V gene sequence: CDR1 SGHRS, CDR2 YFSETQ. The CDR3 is CASSWGFSERSYEQYF. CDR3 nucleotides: TGCGCCAGCAGCTGGGGCTTTAGCGAGAGGTCCTACGAGCAGTACTTC.

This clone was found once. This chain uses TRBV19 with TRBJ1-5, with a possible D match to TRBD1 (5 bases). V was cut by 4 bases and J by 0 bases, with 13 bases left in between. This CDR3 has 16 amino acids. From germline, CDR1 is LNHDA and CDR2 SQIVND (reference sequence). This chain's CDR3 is CASSSKGLGSNQPQHF. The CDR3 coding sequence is TGTGCCAGTAGTAGTAAGGGGCTAGGTAGCAATCAGCCCCAGCATTTT.

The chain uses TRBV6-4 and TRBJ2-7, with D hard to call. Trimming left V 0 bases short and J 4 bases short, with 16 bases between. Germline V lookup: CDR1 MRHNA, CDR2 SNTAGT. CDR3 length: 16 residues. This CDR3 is CASSDSKVPPMYEQYF. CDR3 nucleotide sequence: TGTGCCAGCAGTGACTCGAAAGTACCGCCCATGTACGAGCAGTACTTC.

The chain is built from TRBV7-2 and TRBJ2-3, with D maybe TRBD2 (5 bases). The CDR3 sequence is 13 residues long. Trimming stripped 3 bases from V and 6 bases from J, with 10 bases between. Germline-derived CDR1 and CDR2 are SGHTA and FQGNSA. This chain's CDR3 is CASSLSGGDTQYF. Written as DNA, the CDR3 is TGTGCCAGCAGCTTGTCAGGCGGGGATACGCAGTATTTT.